This entry is about one TCR beta chain. Its antigen is not known. V was pared by 7 bases and J by 1 base, with 7 bases between. Germline loops: CDR1 MDHEN, CDR2 SYDVKM. The CDR3 is 12 amino acids. The data are from a study of vaccination and CD4 T cells after COVID-19. Whole-study context: Post-COVID samples were collected a median about 94 days following diagnosis, spanning 35 to 161. Findings and caveats of the study: A nonsignificant rise from roughly 22 to 38 was seen in the median number of SARS-CoV-2-reactive clonotypes. Spike mono-reactive status applied to 304 of 307 vaccine-specific clones in convalescent patients.

TCRdb redid the calling of the PCR reads with MiXCR, one entry per CDR3 protein. The sample gives fewer than 25,000 distinct CDR3 sequences, 51% of which show up once; 0.8% to 1.2% is in the top ten. The sequencing used CD4+ T cells from blood, collected before SARS-CoV-2 vaccination. The V and J genes are TRBV28 and TRBJ1-1; D is ambiguous. The TCR originated in a human donor who had recovered from COVID-19. CDR3 loop: CASTPPNTEAFF. CDR3 DNA sequence: TGTGCCAGCACCCCCCCGAACACTGAAGCTTTCTTT. The full variable domain, rest sourced from reference TRBV28 and TRBJ1-1, is DVKVTQSSRYLVKRTGEKVFLECVQDMDHENMFWYRQDPGLGLRLIYFSYDVKMKEKGDIPEGYSVSREKKERFSLILESASTNQTSMYLCASTPPNTEAFFGQGTRLTVV.